This T cell receptor beta chain was documented in a study of T-cell reconstitution after alpha-beta-depleted transplantation in children. About this clonotype: The target antigen is unknown.

For TCRbeta, the library was prepared with unique molecular identifiers. TCRdb re-analysed the PCR reads in MiXCR, keeping a single row per CDR3 protein. Of some 830,000 distinct CDR3 sequences in the sample, less than 20% are singletons; the top ten hold 5%. Overall study findings and caveats: The origin of alpha-beta T cells about two months after transplant was reportedly several hundred expanded graft clones. T cells produced anew were the main source of T-cell counts and diversity one year after transplant. Day-60 TCRbeta diversity that was high in some patients was derived from surviving recipient T cells and thymic progenitors.

The trim removed 7 bases at V and 7 bases at J, leaving 10 bases unmatched. This CDR3 contains 13 residues. The sequences come from PBMCs, mostly from graft donor cells, collected 360 days after TCRalphabeta/CD19-depleted stem cell transplant. The source is a male patient younger than 18 who had a stem cell transplant for acute lymphoblastic leukemia, so the T cells may come from the graft donor. This rearrangement joins TRBV12-3 or TRBV12-4 to TRBJ2-7; TRBD2 aligns across 7 bases. The chain's CDR3 is CASIGGRAREQYF. The CDR3 DNA sequence: TGTGCCAGCATAGGTGGGAGGGCCAGGGAGCAGTACTTC.